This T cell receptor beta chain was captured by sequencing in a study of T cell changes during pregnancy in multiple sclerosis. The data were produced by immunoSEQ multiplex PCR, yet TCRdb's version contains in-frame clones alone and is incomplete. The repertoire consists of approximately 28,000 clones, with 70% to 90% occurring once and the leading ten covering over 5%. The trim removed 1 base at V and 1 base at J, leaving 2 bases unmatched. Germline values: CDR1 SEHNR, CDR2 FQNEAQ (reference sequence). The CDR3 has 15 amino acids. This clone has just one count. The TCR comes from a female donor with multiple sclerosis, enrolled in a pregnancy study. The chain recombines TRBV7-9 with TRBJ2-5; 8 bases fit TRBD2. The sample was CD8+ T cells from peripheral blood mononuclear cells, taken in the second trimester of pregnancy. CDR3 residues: CASSLVTSGQETQYF. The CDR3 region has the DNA TGTGCCAGCAGCTTAGTAACTAGCGGCCAAGAGACCCAGTACTTC.